This entry concerns a single T cell receptor beta chain. The data derive from a study of blood T cell repertoires in COVID-19. Study as a whole: Sample material is recorded as cDNA or gDNA derived from T cells, B-cell-depleted T cells, or PBMCs.

TCRdb's copy holds only in-frame clones and misses some; the assay was immunoSEQ multiplex PCR. Of some 100,000 clones in the sample, roughly 90% were seen once. The V end lost 5 bases, the J end lost 7 bases, and 15 bases lay between the germline ends. Germline V gene lookup returns CDR1 PRHDT and CDR2 FYEKMQ (reference sequence). This CDR3 has 15 residues. The V and J genes are TRBV13 and TRBJ1-6; D is unresolved. Material: peripheral blood. This receptor was identified in a human donor with active COVID-19. The donor label of this sample is uncertain. The DNA of the CDR3 is TGTGCCAGCAGCCTAGAGAGGGTAGGGAATTCACCCCTCCACTTT. Its protein product is CASSLERVGNSPLHF.